The clone carrying this TCR beta chain showed up many times. Its antigen is as yet unknown. Documented time point: newly diagnosed GD, antithyroid drugs for less than 3 months. PBMCs provided the RNA from which the TCR library was made. Diagnosis followed American Thyroid Association guidelines for Graves' disease. V lost 6 bases to trimming and J lost 6 bases; unmatched junction nucleotides: 5. The CDR3 covers 14 residues. Germline V CDR1 and CDR2: SNHLY, FYNNEI. This sample was taken from a study of regulatory T cells in long-lasting Graves disease. Study results and limitations: When disease was persistent, TRBV28, TRBJ1-2 and TRBJ2-5 were the favored segments. Patients with persistent Graves' had lower TCR diversity than newly diagnosed patients.

For TCR beta, libraries came from iRepertoire HTBI primers and Arm-PCR of CDR3 regions. TCRdb called the multiplex PCR reads again in MiXCR, with one record for every CDR3 protein. This sample carries about 220,000 distinct CDR3 sequences, roughly 19% of them seen once, and the ten largest clones take roughly 10%. A further study also used this sample, focusing on T cells in Graves' hyperthyroidism and ophthalmopathy.

V gene TRBV2 combines with J gene TRBJ2-2; 9 positions match TRBD2. This receptor was taken from a woman aged 30 to 39 with Graves disease. Sample: peripheral blood mononuclear cells (PBMCs), taken at new diagnosis, from a patient treated with antithyroid drugs. The CDR3 coding sequence is TGTGCCAGCAGAATCAAGCGGGAGGCCGGGGAGCTGTTTTTT. It codes for CASRIKREAGELFF.